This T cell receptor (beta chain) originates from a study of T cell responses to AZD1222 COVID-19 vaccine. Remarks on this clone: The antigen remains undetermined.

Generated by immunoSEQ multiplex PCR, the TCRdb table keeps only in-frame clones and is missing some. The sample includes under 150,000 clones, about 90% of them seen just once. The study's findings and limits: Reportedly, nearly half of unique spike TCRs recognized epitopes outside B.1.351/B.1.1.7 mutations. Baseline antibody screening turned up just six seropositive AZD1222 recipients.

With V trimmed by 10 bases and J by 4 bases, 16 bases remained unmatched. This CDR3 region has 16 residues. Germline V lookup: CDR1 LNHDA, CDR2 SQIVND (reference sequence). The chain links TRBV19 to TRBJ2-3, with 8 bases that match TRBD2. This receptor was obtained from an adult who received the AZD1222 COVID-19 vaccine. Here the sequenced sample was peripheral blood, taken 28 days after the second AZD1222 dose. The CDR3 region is CATTLKGAGEADTQYF. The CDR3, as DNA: TGTGCCACTACGCTAAAGGGAGCGGGAGAGGCAGATACGCAGTATTTT.